This passage covers 9 T cell receptor beta chains from one sample sequenced in a study of cytomegalovirus exposure and HLA in healthy donors. Use of 60 Vbeta and 13 Jbeta primers characterized the PCR. The protocol was immunoSEQ multiplex PCR, while the TCRdb copy is restricted to in-frame clones and leaves out a portion. This table holds under 100,000 clones. Sequenced material: PBMCs. The origin of the receptors is a man under 40 in good health and CMV-seronegative.

Regarding this clone: The sample holds other DNA sequences that translate to the same CDR3. The rearrangement joins TRBV9 to TRBJ2-3; TRBD2 matches 7 bases. The CDR3 has 14 residues. Trimming cost V 2 bases and J 3 bases; bases outside gene matches: 3. Germline values: CDR1 SGDLS, CDR2 YYNGEE. The CDR3 reads CASSVGGSTDTQYF. CDR3 nucleotides: TGTGCCAGCAGCGTGGGCGGGAGTACAGATACGCAGTATTTT.

The chain links TRBV11-2 to TRBJ2-7; 8 bases match TRBD1. J was trimmed by 5 bases and V by 6 bases; bases with no gene match: 12. This CDR3 region has 15 residues. Per germline, CDR1 SGHAT and CDR2 FQNNGV. CDR3 in amino acids: CASRTTGGLAHEQYF. CDR3 bases: TGTGCCAGCAGGACTACAGGGGGTCTTGCCCACGAGCAGTACTTC.

The CDR3: CASSLGSSGRDNEQFF. The CDR3 DNA follows: TGCGCCAGCAGCTTGGGGTCTAGCGGGAGGGACAATGAGCAGTTCTTC. The chain uses TRBV5-1 and TRBJ2-1; 12 bases match TRBD2. Per germline, CDR1 SGHRS and CDR2 YFSETQ. The CDR3 is 16 residues long. V shed 0 bases, J shed 5 bases, and the junction held 3 bases outside the gene matches.

The genes are TRBV10-3 and TRBJ1-1; 8 nucleotides agree with TRBD1. The J segment lost 8 bases and the V segment lost 2 bases, leaving 4 bases of the junction unmatched. The CDR3 has 13 amino acids. CDR1 and CDR2 from the germline V gene are ENHRY and SYGVKD. CDR3 region: CAISEETGAEAFF. DNA of the CDR3: TGTGCCATCAGTGAGGAGACAGGGGCCGAAGCTTTCTTT.

This chain joins TRBV7-8 and TRBJ1-5; the match to TRBD1 covers 7 bases. From germline, CDR1 is SGHVS and CDR2 FQNEAQ. V lost 5 bases to trimming and J lost 7 bases; unmatched junction nucleotides: 14. CDR3 length: 16 residues. CDR3: CASSLRGDRDIQPQHF. CDR3 nucleotide sequence: TGTGCCAGCAGCCTAAGAGGAGACAGGGATATCCAGCCCCAGCATTTT.

The chain uses TRBV11-2 and TRBJ2-1; 12 nucleotides match TRBD2. Germline-derived CDR1 and CDR2 are SGHAT and FQNNGV. The ends lost 5 bases at V and 6 bases at J; junction bases unmatched: 11. CDR3 size: 17 residues. The CDR3 protein is CASSPRLAGEAGNEQFF. The CDR3, as DNA: TGTGCCAGCAGCCCCAGACTAGCGGGAGAGGCAGGCAATGAGCAGTTCTTC.

The chain combines TRBV4-3 with TRBJ2-1; no reliable D call. Per the germline V gene, CDR1 is LGHNA and CDR2 is YSLEER. The V end was cut by 4 bases, the J end by 2 bases, with 9 bases between. The length of the CDR3 is 14 residues. The CDR3 DNA reads TGCGCCAGCAGCCCGGTCCTCACCTACAATGAGCAGTTCTTC. Its translation is CASSPVLTYNEQFF.

V is TRBV5-1 and J is TRBJ2-5; 15 nucleotides agree with TRBD2. CDR1 SGHRS and CDR2 YFSETQ come from the germline V gene. This CDR3 region has 18 residues. V shed 2 bases and J 2 bases; nucleotides not matched to a gene: 7. CDR3 region: CASSFGLAGGVGQETQYF. In nucleotides, the CDR3 is TGCGCCAGCAGCTTCGGACTAGCGGGAGGGGTCGGTCAAGAGACCCAGTACTTC.

The gene calls are TRBV10-3 and TRBJ2-2; 12 nucleotides match TRBD2. CDR1 ENHRY and CDR2 SYGVKD come from the germline V gene. The J segment lost 8 bases and the V segment lost 6 bases, leaving 13 bases of the junction unmatched. This CDR3 is built from 17 residues. The CDR3 nucleotides are TGTGCCATCAGCGCGCACTCTAGCGGGGGGGCTTTGGGGGAGCTGTTTTTT. It translates to CAISAHSSGGALGELFF.